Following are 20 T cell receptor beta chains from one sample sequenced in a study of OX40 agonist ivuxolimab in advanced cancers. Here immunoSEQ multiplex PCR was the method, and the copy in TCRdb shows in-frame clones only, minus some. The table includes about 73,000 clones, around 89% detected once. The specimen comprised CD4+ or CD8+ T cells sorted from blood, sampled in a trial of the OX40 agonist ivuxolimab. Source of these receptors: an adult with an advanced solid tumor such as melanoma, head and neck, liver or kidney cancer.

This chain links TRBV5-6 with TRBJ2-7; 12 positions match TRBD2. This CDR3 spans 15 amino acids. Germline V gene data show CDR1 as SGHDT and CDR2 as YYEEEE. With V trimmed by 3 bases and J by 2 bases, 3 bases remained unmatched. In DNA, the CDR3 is TGTGCCAGCAGCTACGGACTAGCGGGAACCTACGAGCAGTACTTC. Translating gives CASSYGLAGTYEQYF.

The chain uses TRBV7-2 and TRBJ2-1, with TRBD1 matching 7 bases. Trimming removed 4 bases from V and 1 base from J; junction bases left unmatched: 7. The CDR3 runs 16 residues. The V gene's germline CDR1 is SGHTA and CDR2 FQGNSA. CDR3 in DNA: TGTGCCAGCAGCTCTTCAGGGGGAAGTTCCTACAATGAGCAGTTCTTC. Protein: CASSSSGGSSYNEQFF.

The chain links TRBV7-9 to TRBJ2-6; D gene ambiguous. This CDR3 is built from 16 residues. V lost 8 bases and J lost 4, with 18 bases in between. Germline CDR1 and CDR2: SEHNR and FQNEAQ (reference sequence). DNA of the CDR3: TGTGCCAGCCGATCTCTTTCAGTACCCGGGGCCAACGTCCTGACTTTC. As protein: CASRSLSVPGANVLTF.

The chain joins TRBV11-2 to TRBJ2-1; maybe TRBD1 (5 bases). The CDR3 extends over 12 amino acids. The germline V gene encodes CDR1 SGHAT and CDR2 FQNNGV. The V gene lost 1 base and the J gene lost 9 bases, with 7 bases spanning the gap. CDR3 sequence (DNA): TGTGCCAGCAGCTTAGTAGGGGCTGAGCAGTTCTTC. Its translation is CASSLVGAEQFF.

The CDR3 DNA reads as TGCAGCGTTGAACTAGCTCGGGACTTTTCCTACGAGCAGTACTTC. It codes for CSVELARDFSYEQYF. The chain recombines TRBV29-1 with TRBJ2-7; maybe TRBD2 (6 bases). Trimming took 2 bases from V and 1 from J, leaving 15 bases between them. The CDR3 covers 15 residues. The germline V gene has CDR1 SQVTM and CDR2 ANQGSEA.

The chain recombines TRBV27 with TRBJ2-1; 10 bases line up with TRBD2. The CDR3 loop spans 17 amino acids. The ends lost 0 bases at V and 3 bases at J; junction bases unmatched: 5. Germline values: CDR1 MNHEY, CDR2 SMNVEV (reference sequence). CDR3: CASSLSRASGGYNEQFF. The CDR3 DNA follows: TGTGCCAGCAGTTTATCGCGGGCTAGCGGGGGCTACAATGAGCAGTTCTTC.

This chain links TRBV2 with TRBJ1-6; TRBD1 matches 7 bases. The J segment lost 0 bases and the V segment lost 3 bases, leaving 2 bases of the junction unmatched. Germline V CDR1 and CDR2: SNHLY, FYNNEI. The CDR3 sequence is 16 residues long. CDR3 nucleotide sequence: TGTGCCAGCAGTGAGGGACAGAGCTCCTATAATTCACCCCTCCACTTT. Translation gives CASSEGQSSYNSPLHF.

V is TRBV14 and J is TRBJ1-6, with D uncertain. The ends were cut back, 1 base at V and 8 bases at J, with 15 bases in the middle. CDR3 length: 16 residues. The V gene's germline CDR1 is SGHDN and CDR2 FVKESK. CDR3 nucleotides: TGTGCCAGCAGCCAAGTCTTGGACCTAATGGATTCACCCCTCCACTTT. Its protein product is CASSQVLDLMDSPLHF.

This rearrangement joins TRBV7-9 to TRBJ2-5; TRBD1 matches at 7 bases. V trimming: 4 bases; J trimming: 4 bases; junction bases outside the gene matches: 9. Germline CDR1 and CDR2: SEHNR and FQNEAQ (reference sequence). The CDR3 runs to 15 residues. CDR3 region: CASSSRDSKSETQYF. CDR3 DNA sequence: TGTGCCAGCAGCTCTAGGGACAGTAAGTCAGAGACCCAGTACTTC.

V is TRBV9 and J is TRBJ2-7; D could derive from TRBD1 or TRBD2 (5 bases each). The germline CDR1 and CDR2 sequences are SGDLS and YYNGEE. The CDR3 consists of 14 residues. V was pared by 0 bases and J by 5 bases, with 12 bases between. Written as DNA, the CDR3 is TGTGCCAGCAGCGTAGGGGGGACGCCCCACGAGCAGTACTTC. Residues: CASSVGGTPHEQYF.

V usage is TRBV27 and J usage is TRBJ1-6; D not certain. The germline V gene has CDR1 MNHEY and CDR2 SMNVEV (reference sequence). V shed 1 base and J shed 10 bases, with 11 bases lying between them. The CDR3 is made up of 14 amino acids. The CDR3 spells CASSLYSVESPLHF. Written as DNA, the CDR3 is TGTGCCAGCAGTTTATACTCAGTAGAGTCACCCCTCCACTTT.

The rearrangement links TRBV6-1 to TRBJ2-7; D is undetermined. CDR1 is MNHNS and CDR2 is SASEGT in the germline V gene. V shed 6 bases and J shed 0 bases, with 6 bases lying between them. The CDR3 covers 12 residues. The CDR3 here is CASRVDSYEQYF. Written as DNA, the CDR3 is TGTGCCAGCAGGGTCGACTCCTACGAGCAGTACTTC.

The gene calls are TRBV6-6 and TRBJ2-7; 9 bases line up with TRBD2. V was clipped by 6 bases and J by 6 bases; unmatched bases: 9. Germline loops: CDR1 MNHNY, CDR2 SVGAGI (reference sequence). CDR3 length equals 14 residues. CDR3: CASRTSGWSGEQYF. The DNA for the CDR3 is TGTGCCAGCAGAACTAGCGGGTGGTCTGGCGAGCAGTACTTC.

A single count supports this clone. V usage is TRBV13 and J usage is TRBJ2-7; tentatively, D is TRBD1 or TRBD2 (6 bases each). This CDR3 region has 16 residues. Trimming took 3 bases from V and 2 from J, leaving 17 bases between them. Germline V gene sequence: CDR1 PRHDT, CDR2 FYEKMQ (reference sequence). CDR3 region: CASSFRGHRDPYEQYF. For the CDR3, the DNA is TGTGCCAGCAGCTTCCGGGGGCACAGGGACCCCTACGAGCAGTACTTC.

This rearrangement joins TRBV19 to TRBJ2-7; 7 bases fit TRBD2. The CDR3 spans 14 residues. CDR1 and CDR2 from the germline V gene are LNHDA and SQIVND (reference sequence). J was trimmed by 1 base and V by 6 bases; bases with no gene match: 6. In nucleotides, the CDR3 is TGTGCCAGTAGCACTAGCGCGGGGTCCTACGAGCAGTACTTC. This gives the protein CASSTSAGSYEQYF. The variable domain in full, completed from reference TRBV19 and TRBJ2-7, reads DGGITQSPKYLFRKEGQNVTLSCEQNLNHDAMYWYRQDPGQGLRLIYYSQIVNDFQKGDIAEGYSVSREKKESFPLTVTSAQKNPTAFYLCASSTSAGSYEQYFGPGTRLTVT.

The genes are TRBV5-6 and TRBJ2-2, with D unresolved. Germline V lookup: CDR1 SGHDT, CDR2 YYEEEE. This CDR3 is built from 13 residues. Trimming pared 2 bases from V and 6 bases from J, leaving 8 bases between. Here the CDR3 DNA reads TGTGCCAGCAGCTTAGGTCCTTCCGGGGAGCTGTTTTTT. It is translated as CASSLGPSGELFF.

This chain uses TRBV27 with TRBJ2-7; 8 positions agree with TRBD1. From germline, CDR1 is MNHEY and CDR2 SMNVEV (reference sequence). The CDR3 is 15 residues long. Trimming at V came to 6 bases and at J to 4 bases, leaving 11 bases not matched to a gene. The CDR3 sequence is CASSPRRGHLYEQYF. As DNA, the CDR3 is TGTGCCAGCAGCCCGCGCAGGGGGCATTTATACGAGCAGTACTTC.

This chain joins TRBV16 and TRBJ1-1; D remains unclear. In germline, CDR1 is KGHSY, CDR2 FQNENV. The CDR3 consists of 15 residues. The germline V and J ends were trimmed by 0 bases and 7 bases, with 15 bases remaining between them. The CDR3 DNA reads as TGTGCCAGCAGCCAATCGCAAGGCCCCCAACATGAAGCTTTCTTT. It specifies CASSQSQGPQHEAFF.

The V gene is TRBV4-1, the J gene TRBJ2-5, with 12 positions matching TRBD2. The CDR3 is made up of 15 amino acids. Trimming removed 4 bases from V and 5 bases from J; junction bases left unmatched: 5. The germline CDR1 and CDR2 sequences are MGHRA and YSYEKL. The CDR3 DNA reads TGCGCCAGCAGCCTCAGACTAGCGGGAGAGGAGACCCAGTACTTC. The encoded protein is CASSLRLAGEETQYF.

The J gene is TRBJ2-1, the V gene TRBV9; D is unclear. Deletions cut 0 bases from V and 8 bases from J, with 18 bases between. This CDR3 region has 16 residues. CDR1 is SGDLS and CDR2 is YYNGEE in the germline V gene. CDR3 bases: TGTGCCAGCAGCGTAGCTTACCCTACCTTGTTCGATGAGCAGTTCTTC. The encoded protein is CASSVAYPTLFDEQFF.